Here is one T cell receptor beta chain with its context. TCRdb called clones again from the PCR reads with MiXCR. This sample has more than 12,000 clones; around 28% occur once, and the top ten carry 45% to 55%. Among the patients, none had received any treatment before thyroid surgery. This entry belongs to a study of metastatic and nonmetastatic thyroid tumors. Study at large: Across peripheral blood and tumor or nodule tissue samples taken from malignant and benign thyroid patients, the repertoires were compared with one another.

The sequencing sample was made of tumor tissue. The sequence was obtained from a male donor with papillary thyroid cancer or a benign thyroid nodule (not recorded which). Some clones in this sample may be carry-over from other donors' samples.

The CDR3 sequence: CASSPGPWYEQYF. The CDR3 DNA sequence: TGTGCCAGCAGCCCCGGGCCGTGGTACGAGCAGTACTTC. The V and J genes are TRBV9 and TRBJ2-7, with D uncertain. The CDR3 is made up of 13 amino acids. Germline assignment: CDR1 SGDLS and CDR2 YYNGEE. The ends were cut back, 4 bases at V and 4 bases at J, with 12 bases in the middle. The full variable domain, completed using reference TRBV9 and TRBJ2-7, is DSGVTQTPKHLITATGQRVTLRCSPRSGDLSVYWYQQSLDQGLQFLIQYYNGEERAKGNILERFSAQQFPDLHSELNLSSLELGDSALYFCASSPGPWYEQYFGPGTRLTVT.